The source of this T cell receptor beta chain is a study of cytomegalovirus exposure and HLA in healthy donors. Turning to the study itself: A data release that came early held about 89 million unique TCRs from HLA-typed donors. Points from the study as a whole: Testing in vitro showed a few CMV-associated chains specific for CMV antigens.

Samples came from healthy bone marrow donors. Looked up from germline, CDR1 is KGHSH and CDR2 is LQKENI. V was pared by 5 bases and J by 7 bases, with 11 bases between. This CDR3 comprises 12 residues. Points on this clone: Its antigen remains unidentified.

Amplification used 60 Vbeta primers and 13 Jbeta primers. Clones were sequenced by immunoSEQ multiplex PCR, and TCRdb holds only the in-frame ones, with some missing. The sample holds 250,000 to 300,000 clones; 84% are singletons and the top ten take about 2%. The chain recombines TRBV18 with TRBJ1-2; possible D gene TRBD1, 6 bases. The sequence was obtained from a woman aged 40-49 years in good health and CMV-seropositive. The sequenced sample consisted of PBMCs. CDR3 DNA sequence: TGTGCCAGCTCATCAGGGGTTGTTGGCTACACCTTC. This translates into CASSSGVVGYTF.